This passage covers 18 T cell receptor beta chains from one sample sequenced in a study of human T cells and chemical hapten exposure. TCRdb recomputed calls from the RACE reads with MiXCR, one row per CDR3 protein. The sample shows a few hundred thousand distinct CDR3 sequences, roughly 7.7% of them seen only once. Time point reported: pre-sensitization, week 0. Treatment noted: therapeutic diphenylcyclopropenone sensitization with weekly scalp DPC. The source was whole blood, collected in connection with sensitization to the hapten diphenylcyclopropenone (DPC). Receptors originate from a man aged 18 to 30 with alopecia areata. Some clones in this sample may be carry-over from other donors' samples.

Only a few counts were recorded for this clonotype. The V gene is TRBV4-1, the J gene TRBJ2-7, with D maybe TRBD1 (6 bases). The CDR3 extends over 15 amino acids. Trimming stripped 1 base from V and 2 bases from J, with 12 bases between. Per germline, CDR1 MGHRA and CDR2 YSYEKL. CDR3 nucleotide sequence: TGCGCCAGCAGCCAAGTGGAAGGACAGACCTACGAGCAGTACTTC. This translates into CASSQVEGQTYEQYF.

This clonotype appeared a few times. Here the CDR3 reads CASRPLAGGLGTGELFF. The CDR3 DNA is TGTGCCAGCAGACCCCTAGCGGGGGGGCTTGGCACCGGGGAGCTGTTTTTT. The chain employs TRBV6-1 and TRBJ2-2; 12 nucleotides align to TRBD2. V lost 6 bases and J lost 4; bases outside the gene matches: 9. In germline, CDR1 is MNHNS, CDR2 SASEGT. This CDR3 is built from 17 residues.

A few counts support this clonotype. The chain is built from TRBV27 and TRBJ1-1; D remains unclear. V was shortened by 4 bases and J by 0 bases, with 9 bases between the two germline ends. The CDR3 runs 14 residues. Germline V gene lookup returns CDR1 MNHEY and CDR2 SMNVEV (reference sequence). CDR3 in DNA: TGTGCCAGCAGTTCCACACTCATGAACACTGAAGCTTTCTTT. It codes for CASSSTLMNTEAFF.

The chain couples TRBV10-1 to TRBJ2-2, with D uncertain. Trimming pared 3 bases from V and 7 bases from J, leaving 12 bases between. The CDR3 covers 14 residues. Germline values: CDR1 WNHNN, CDR2 SYGVQD (reference sequence). The CDR3, as DNA: TGCGCCAGCAGTGACGGTTCAGAATACGGGGAGCTGTTTTTT. The encoded protein is CASSDGSEYGELFF.

This clonotype was seen a few times. V usage is TRBV7-2 and J usage is TRBJ1-1; TRBD1 matches at 11 bases. This CDR3 comprises 14 residues. The germline gives CDR1 SGHTA, CDR2 FQGNSA. V gave up 4 bases and J gave up 4 bases; unmatched junction bases: 2. CDR3 loop: CASSSGQGATEAFF. CDR3 sequence (DNA): TGTGCCAGCAGCTCCGGACAGGGGGCCACTGAAGCTTTCTTT.

This clonotype was counted between two and nine times. The J gene is TRBJ2-2, the V gene TRBV4-3; D remains unclear. V was clipped by 0 bases and J by 6 bases, with 11 bases between them. This CDR3 is 15 amino acids long. CDR1 is LGHNA and CDR2 is YSLEER in the germline V gene. This CDR3 is CASSQELRRAGELFF. The DNA of the CDR3 is TGCGCCAGCAGCCAAGAACTACGCCGAGCCGGGGAGCTGTTTTTT.

Many counts were recorded for this clonotype. The chain recombines TRBV27 with TRBJ1-1; D gene ambiguous. The V gene's germline CDR1 is MNHEY and CDR2 SMNVEV (reference sequence). The CDR3 has 14 amino acids. Between the trimmed V and J ends, which lost 2 bases and 5 bases, there was a span of 12 bases. Here the CDR3 reads CASSLALGGTEAFF. CDR3 bases: TGTGCCAGCAGTTTAGCTCTAGGAGGAACTGAAGCTTTCTTT.

The table lists this clonotype with a few counts. The chain recombines TRBV5-5 with TRBJ2-7; TRBD1 might be the D (6 bases). The CDR3 sequence is 14 residues long. The germline CDR1 and CDR2 sequences are SGHKS and YYEKEE (reference sequence). The V gene lost 4 bases and the J gene lost 2 bases, with 13 bases spanning the gap. The CDR3 DNA is TGTGCCAGCAGCCCGGCTACAGGGACCTACGAGCAGTACGTC. Amino acid sequence: CASSPATGTYEQYV.

This clonotype was recorded at least ten times. The rearrangement links TRBV11-1 to TRBJ2-5, with D tentatively TRBD1 (6 bases). The CDR3 has 14 amino acids. CDR1 SGHAT and CDR2 FQDESV come from the germline V gene (reference sequence). The V end was cut by 3 bases, the J end by 5 bases, with 13 bases between. The CDR3 is CASSFRGRFETQYF. The CDR3 DNA follows: TGTGCCAGCAGCTTCAGGGGTCGATTTGAGACCCAGTACTTC.

This clonotype was counted ten times or more. The chain couples TRBV6-6 to TRBJ1-1; unclear D gene. V shed 0 bases and J shed 10 bases, with 18 bases lying between them. This CDR3 contains 15 residues. Germline V gives CDR1 MNHNY, CDR2 SVGAGI (reference sequence). CDR3 nucleotide sequence: TGTGCCAGCAGTTACTCCCGTCCCCAAGTGCAACGAGCTTTCTTT. This translates into CASSYSRPQVQRAFF.

This clonotype occurred a few times. The CDR3 DNA reads as TGTGCCAGCAGCTCTATTCCAGGGGCGACGGGGGGAAACACCATATATTTT. It yields the protein CASSSIPGATGGNTIYF. V is TRBV7-2 and J is TRBJ1-3; D is perhaps TRBD1 (6 bases). CDR1 and CDR2 from the germline V gene are SGHTA and FQGNSA. This CDR3 is built from 17 residues. V lost 4 bases, J lost 4 bases, and 20 bases lay in between.

A few counts support this clonotype. DNA for the CDR3: TGTGCCAGCAGTTCTAGCGGGACACCCTTTCTTTACTCTGGAAACACCATATATTTT. Its translation: CASSSSGTPFLYSGNTIYF. The chain uses TRBV6-5 and TRBJ1-3; weak D call: TRBD1 (6 bases). The CDR3 spans 19 residues. Germline lookup yields CDR1 MNHEY and CDR2 SVGAGI. V was clipped by 4 bases and J by 0 bases, with 22 bases between them.

This clonotype was seen a few times. J is TRBJ2-1 and V is TRBV20-1, with 8 positions matching TRBD2. The germline CDR1 and CDR2 sequences are DFQATT and SNEGSKA (reference sequence). Unmatched junction bases numbered 4, after V lost 6 bases and J lost 0 bases. The CDR3 length is 14 residues. DNA of the CDR3: TGCAGTGCCACCGGGACTAGCTCCTACAATGAGCAGTTCTTC. Protein sequence: CSATGTSSYNEQFF.

This clonotype was counted ten times or more. The rearrangement uses TRBV7-2 and TRBJ2-6; TRBD1 might be the D (6 bases). Germline CDR1 is SGHTA and CDR2 is FQGNSA. Trimming removed 1 base at V and 7 bases at J, with 14 bases between. The CDR3 extends over 16 amino acids. Here the CDR3 DNA reads TGTGCCAGCAGCTTAGTGAGATGGGGGCTCGCCAACGTCCTGACTTTC. It codes for CASSLVRWGLANVLTF.

The chain has TRBV5-1 and TRBJ2-5, with 9 bases that match TRBD2. The CDR3 totals 18 residues. Losses at the gene ends were 2 bases for V and 2 bases for J; bases not matched to a gene: 13. Germline V gene lookup returns CDR1 SGHRS and CDR2 YFSETQ. Written as DNA, the CDR3 is TGCGCCAGCAGCTTTATTCCTAGCGGGGCCCCCCTACAAGAGACCCAGTACTTC. This gives the protein CASSFIPSGAPLQETQYF.

This clonotype was picked up a small number of times. The chain joins TRBV7-2 to TRBJ1-1, with a possible D match to TRBD1 (5 bases). CDR1 and CDR2 (germline): SGHTA, FQGNSA. V lost 1 base and J 9 bases, leaving 15 bases between the germline ends. This CDR3 has 14 residues. The chain's CDR3 is CASSLDGPGGKAFF. The CDR3 nucleotides are TGTGCCAGCAGCTTAGACGGACCCGGGGGAAAAGCTTTCTTT.

V and J are TRBV5-1 and TRBJ2-5, with D unresolved. CDR3 length equals 16 residues. Per germline, CDR1 SGHRS and CDR2 YFSETQ. V shed 0 bases and J shed 1 base, with 13 bases lying between them. CDR3 in DNA: TGCGCCAGCAGCTTGGTGGTAGCCCTCGCCCAAGAGACCCAGTACTTC. Residues: CASSLVVALAQETQYF. Looking up the rest from reference TRBV5-1 and TRBJ2-5 gives the full variable domain: KAGVTQTPRYLIKTRGQQVTLSCSPISGHRSVSWYQQTPGQGLQFLFEYFSETQRNKGNFPGRFSGRQFSNSRSEMNVSTLELGDSALYLCASSLVVALAQETQYFGPGTRLLVL.

This chain uses TRBV9 with TRBJ2-5, with D hard to call. Between the trimmed V and J ends, which lost 0 bases and 2 bases, there was a span of 11 bases. CDR1 SGDLS and CDR2 YYNGEE come from the germline V gene. The CDR3 length is 15 residues. The CDR3 DNA reads TGTGCCAGCAGCGTAGACGGGCAGATACAAGAGACCCAGTACTTC. Protein product: CASSVDGQIQETQYF.